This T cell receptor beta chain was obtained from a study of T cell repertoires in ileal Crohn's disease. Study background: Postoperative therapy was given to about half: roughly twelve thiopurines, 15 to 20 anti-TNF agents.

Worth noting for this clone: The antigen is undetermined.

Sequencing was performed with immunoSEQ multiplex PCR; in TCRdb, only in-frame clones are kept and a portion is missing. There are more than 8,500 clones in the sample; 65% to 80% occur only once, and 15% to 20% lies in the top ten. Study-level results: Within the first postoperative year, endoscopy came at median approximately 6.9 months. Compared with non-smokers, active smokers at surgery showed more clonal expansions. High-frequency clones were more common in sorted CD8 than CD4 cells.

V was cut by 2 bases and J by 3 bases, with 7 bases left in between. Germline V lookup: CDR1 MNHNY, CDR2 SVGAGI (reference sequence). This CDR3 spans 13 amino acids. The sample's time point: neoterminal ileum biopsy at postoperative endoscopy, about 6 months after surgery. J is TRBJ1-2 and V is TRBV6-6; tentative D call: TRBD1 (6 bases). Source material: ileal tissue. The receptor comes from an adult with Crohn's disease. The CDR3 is CASSYRGYYGYTF. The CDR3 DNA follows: TGTGCCAGCAGTTACAGGGGGTACTATGGCTACACCTTC.